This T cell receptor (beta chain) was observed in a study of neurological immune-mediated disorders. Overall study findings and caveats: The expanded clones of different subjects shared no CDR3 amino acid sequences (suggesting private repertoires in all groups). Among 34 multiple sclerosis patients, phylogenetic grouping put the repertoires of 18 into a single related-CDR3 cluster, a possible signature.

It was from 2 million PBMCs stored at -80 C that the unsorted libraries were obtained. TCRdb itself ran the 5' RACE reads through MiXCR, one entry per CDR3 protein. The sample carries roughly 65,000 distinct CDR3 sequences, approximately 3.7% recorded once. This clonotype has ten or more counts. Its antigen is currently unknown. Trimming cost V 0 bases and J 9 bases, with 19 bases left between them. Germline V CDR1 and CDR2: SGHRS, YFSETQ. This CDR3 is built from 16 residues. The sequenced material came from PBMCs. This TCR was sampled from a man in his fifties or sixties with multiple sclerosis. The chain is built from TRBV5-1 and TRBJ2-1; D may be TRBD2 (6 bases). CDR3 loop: CASSLGSAGLGTEQFF. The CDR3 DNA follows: TGCGCCAGCAGCTTGGGATCGGCGGGGTTAGGTACTGAGCAGTTCTTC.